The 4 T cell receptor beta chains presented below share a single source sample, sequenced in a study of response to subunit inactivated influenza vaccine. Each CDR3 protein is one row after TCRdb ran MiXCR on the RT-PCR reads. Of hundreds of thousands of distinct CDR3 sequences listed, 16% are singletons. The sequences come from CD4+ T cells sorted from PBMCs, collected 23 months after vaccination. The receptors shown here come from a man aged 45 to 75 who received an inactivated influenza vaccine.

This chain joins TRBV12-3 or TRBV12-4 and TRBJ2-2; TRBD2 agrees at 8 bases. V lost 2 bases to trimming and J lost 13 bases; unmatched junction nucleotides: 6. The CDR3 spans 13 residues. The CDR3 loop reads CASSLSAGGTLFF. The CDR3 region has the DNA TGTGCCAGCAGTTTATCGGCGGGGGGAACGCTGTTTTTT.

The chain couples TRBV20-1 to TRBJ2-7, with TRBD2 identical over 11 bases. The CDR3 totals 15 residues. Trimming cost V 2 bases and J 2 bases; bases outside gene matches: 5. Germline CDR1 DFQATT, CDR2 SNEGSKA (reference sequence). CDR3 bases: TGCAGTGCTAGAACCGGGACTAGCGGCGCCTACGAGCAGTACTTC. It yields the protein CSARTGTSGAYEQYF.

The sample holds a few counts of this clonotype. The rearrangement uses TRBV7-9 and TRBJ2-3; possible D gene TRBD1, 6 bases. V was pared by 4 bases and J by 2 bases, with 10 bases between. The CDR3 is 14 amino acids. CDR1 and CDR2 from the germline V gene are SEHNR and FQNEAQ (reference sequence). DNA of the CDR3: TGTGCCAGCAGCTCTACAGGGCCCACAGATACGCAGTATTTT. It is translated as CASSSTGPTDTQYF.

A remark on this clonotype: This may stem from a read error, because a much larger clone lies one nucleotide away. The chain uses TRBV20-1 and TRBJ2-7; D possibly corresponds to TRBD1 (6 bases). CDR3 length equals 13 residues. Per germline, CDR1 DFQATT and CDR2 SNEGSKA (reference sequence). The CDR3 region has the DNA TGCAGTCCTAGTCAAGGTCACAGGGAAGGGCAGTACTTC. Protein sequence: CSPSQGHREGQYF.